What follows are 9 T cell receptor beta chains derived from one specimen sequenced in a study of identical twins. From the 5' RACE reads, TCRdb called clonotypes with MiXCR, one entry per CDR3 protein. Here the sample spans some 730,000 distinct CDR3 sequences, around a sixth being singletons. In addition, the sample was reused for a study of T cells expressing NK-cell markers.

Sequenced input: PBMCs. All receptors derive from a woman aged 18-30 years in good health.

This chain uses TRBV7-3 with TRBJ2-1, with 11 nucleotides matching TRBD1. Germline CDR1 SGHTA, CDR2 FQGTGA. With V trimmed by 10 bases and J by 9 bases, 11 bases remained unmatched. This CDR3 comprises 14 residues. Here the CDR3 DNA reads TGTGCCAAGCCAGACCGAGGACAGGGGGCTGAGCAGTTCTTC. Residues: CAKPDRGQGAEQFF.

The V gene is TRBV5-5, the J gene TRBJ2-1; D not resolved. The CDR3 is 13 amino acids. Germline V gene sequence: CDR1 SGHKS, CDR2 YYEKEE (reference sequence). V was shortened by 1 base and J by 6 bases, with 8 bases between the two germline ends. This chain's CDR3 is CASSLIGSNEQFF. The CDR3 DNA sequence: TGTGCCAGCAGCTTGATCGGGTCCAATGAGCAGTTCTTC.

Only a few counts were recorded for this clonotype. J is TRBJ1-5 and V is TRBV10-3; D is undetermined. CDR1 and CDR2 (germline): ENHRY, SYGVKD. The CDR3 consists of 13 residues. The V end lost 10 bases, the J end lost 1 base, and 11 bases lay between the germline ends. CDR3 protein: CATGLGSNQPQHF. The CDR3 DNA follows: TGTGCCACGGGCTTAGGAAGCAATCAGCCCCAGCATTTT.

In this sample, this clonotype turned up a few times. This chain uses TRBV12-3 or TRBV12-4 with TRBJ2-2; no clear D. The CDR3 totals 15 residues. The germline V and J ends were trimmed by 7 bases and 4 bases, with 16 bases remaining between them. CDR3 in DNA: TGTGCCAGCACCAAACCTTGGGGAATCACCGGGGAGCTGTTTTTT. It specifies CASTKPWGITGELFF.

The V gene is TRBV7-3, the J gene TRBJ1-6, with D hard to call. The CDR3 sequence is 14 residues long. Germline V lookup: CDR1 SGHTA, CDR2 FQGTGA. V was cut by 3 bases and J by 7 bases, with 10 bases left in between. CDR3: CASSFRTENSPLHF. The CDR3, as DNA: TGTGCCAGCAGCTTCAGGACGGAAAATTCACCCCTCCACTTT. The full variable domain, its missing parts supplied by reference TRBV7-3 and TRBJ1-6, is GAGVSQTPSNKVTEKGKYVELRCDPISGHTALYWYRQSLGQGPEFLIYFQGTGAADDSGLPNDRFFAVRPEGSVSTLKIQRTERGDSAVYLCASSFRTENSPLHFGNGTRLTVT.

This clonotype was seen a few times. The V call is TRBV7-8, the J call TRBJ2-4, with D possibly being TRBD1 (6 bases). Germline values: CDR1 SGHVS, CDR2 FQNEAQ. The V gene lost 5 bases and the J gene lost 8 bases, with 16 bases spanning the gap. The CDR3 spans 14 residues. The CDR3 nucleotides are TGTGCCAGCAGCGCAAATACAGGGTTACACATTCAGTACTTC. Residues: CASSANTGLHIQYF.

This clonotype was recorded a few times. The chain uses TRBV29-1 and TRBJ2-7; D unclear. Germline assignment: CDR1 SQVTM and CDR2 ANQGSEA. V dropped 2 bases and J dropped 3 bases, with 11 bases sitting between them. CDR3 length: 13 residues. CDR3 DNA: TGCAGCGTTGAATCGCCGGAAGGCTACGAGCAGTACTTC. It translates to CSVESPEGYEQYF.

This clonotype was seen a few times. The chain is built from TRBV7-8 and TRBJ1-5; TRBD1 matches at 7 bases. The V gene end was trimmed by 4 bases and the J gene end by 7 bases; junction bases not matched to a gene: 7. CDR1 is SGHVS and CDR2 is FQNEAQ in the germline V gene. This CDR3 is 14 amino acids long. CDR3 bases: TGTGCCAGCAGCTCTTACAGGGGCCCCCAGCCCCAGCATTTT. Amino acids: CASSSYRGPQPQHF.

This chain joins TRBV6-5 and TRBJ2-5; D may be TRBD2 (6 bases). Germline CDR1 and CDR2: MNHEY and SVGAGI. The CDR3 totals 16 residues. Trimming took off 1 base at V and 5 bases at J, with 17 bases between the two ends. CDR3 nucleotide sequence: TGTGCCAGCAGTTACTTCCGACCCGACCGGGGGGAGACCCAGTACTTC. This gives the protein CASSYFRPDRGETQYF.